A single T cell receptor beta chain is shown here with its context. What it binds is not known. The data were obtained in a study of cytomegalovirus exposure and HLA in healthy donors. TCRdb's table, derived via immunoSEQ multiplex PCR, lists solely in-frame clones and lacks some. This table has approximately 57,000 clones, approximately 93% appearing once. The study, taken as a whole, reports: Three of the chains that were CMV-associated were confirmed in vitro to be specific for CMV antigens.

The sequenced sample consisted of PBMCs. The receptor was isolated from a woman under 30 in good health and CMV-seronegative.

The DNA of the CDR3 is TGCGCCAGCAGCTTGAGGCGGGGGGGAGAGACCCAGTACTTC. This gives the protein CASSLRRGGETQYF. The rearrangement joins TRBV5-1 to TRBJ2-5; 9 nucleotides align to TRBD2. The CDR3 covers 14 residues. Germline V gives CDR1 SGHRS, CDR2 YFSETQ. V lost 1 base, J lost 4 bases, and 2 bases stayed unmatched.